The 10 T cell receptor beta chains listed next were all sequenced from one sample in a study of human T cells and chemical hapten exposure. Each CDR3 protein gets one entry after TCRdb re-called the RACE reads with MiXCR. This sample has about 100,000 distinct CDR3 sequences, with about 11% found just once. Time point here: patch test 1, 2 weeks after DPC sensitization. The treatment here: therapeutic diphenylcyclopropenone sensitization with weekly scalp DPC. The specimen comprised whole blood, sampled in connection with sensitization to the hapten diphenylcyclopropenone (DPC). All receptors derive from a man aged 40-50 years with alopecia areata. Some clones in this sample may be carry-over from other donors' samples.

This clonotype has a handful of counts. CDR3 DNA: TGTGCCAGCAGTTACTCGCGGGGTATGGGAGCCTTTGTAGGAAAACTGTTTTTT. It specifies CASSYSRGMGAFVGKLFF. V is TRBV6-5 and J is TRBJ1-4; D is undetermined. The CDR3 is 18 amino acids. Trimming took 0 bases from V and 10 from J, leaving 24 bases between them. Germline CDR1 and CDR2: MNHEY and SVGAGI.

V gene TRBV5-1 combines with J gene TRBJ2-1; 10 nucleotides align to TRBD1. The CDR3 has 14 amino acids. Germline V CDR1 and CDR2: SGHRS, YFSETQ. V gave up 5 bases and J gave up 8 bases; unmatched junction bases: 7. This CDR3 is CASRAGTGVHEQFF. The CDR3 DNA sequence: TGCGCCAGCAGGGCCGGGACAGGGGTCCATGAGCAGTTCTTC.

The genes are TRBV19 and TRBJ2-2; D tentatively reads TRBD1 or TRBD2 (5 bases each). CDR1 and CDR2 from the germline V gene are LNHDA and SQIVND (reference sequence). This CDR3 comprises 13 residues. V was trimmed by 3 bases and J by 8 bases, leaving 10 bases between them. CDR3 sequence (DNA): TGTGCCAGTAGTATGGGGGTCTCGGGGGAGCTGTTTTTT. Translating gives CASSMGVSGELFF.

The chain carries TRBV19 and TRBJ1-1; D is ambiguous. V was shortened by 6 bases and J by 11 bases, with 13 bases between the two germline ends. The CDR3 length is 11 residues. Germline-derived CDR1 and CDR2 are LNHDA and SQIVND (reference sequence). As DNA, the CDR3 is TGTGCCAGTAGCGTGGCGTACGGGGCTTTCTTT. This codes for CASSVAYGAFF.

A few counts support this clonotype. The gene calls are TRBV7-2 and TRBJ2-5, with 8 nucleotides matching TRBD2. This CDR3 is built from 16 residues. Germline loops: CDR1 SGHTA, CDR2 FQGNSA. The V segment lost 5 bases and the J segment 5 bases; nucleotides outside the gene matches: 13. The CDR3 region has the DNA TGTGCCAGCAGCCCCCAAGGCGCGGGAGGAGGTGAGACCCAGTACTTC. Amino acids: CASSPQGAGGGETQYF.

This clonotype was picked up a small number of times. The J gene is TRBJ2-3, the V gene TRBV18; 7 nucleotides line up with TRBD2. The CDR3 length is 17 residues. V shed 2 bases and J 5 bases; nucleotides not matched to a gene: 13. Looked up from germline, CDR1 is KGHSH and CDR2 is LQKENI. The CDR3 reads CASSPGLAVLLEDTQYF. In DNA, the CDR3 is TGTGCCAGCTCACCAGGCCTAGCGGTCCTCTTGGAAGATACGCAGTATTTT.

In the case of this clonotype: This may be a read error: a much more frequent sequence differs by one nucleotide. The chain couples TRBV6-5 to TRBJ1-1, with no clear D. CDR3 length equals 14 residues. Trimming removed 0 bases at V and 6 bases at J, with 11 bases between. CDR1 and CDR2 (germline): MNHEY, SVGAGI. The DNA for the CDR3 is TGTGCCAGCAGTTACTCACAGAGTAGCCCTGAAGCTTTCTTT. Encoded protein: CASSYSQSSPEAFF.

This clonotype occurred a few times. V and J are TRBV29-1 and TRBJ2-7, with TRBD2 matching 10 bases. This CDR3 has 14 residues. V was clipped by 2 bases and J by 2 bases; unmatched bases: 3. Per the germline V gene, CDR1 is SQVTM and CDR2 is ANQGSEA. In DNA form, the CDR3 reads TGCAGCGTTGAAACTAGCGGGACCACCTACGAGCAGTACTTC. Its translation is CSVETSGTTYEQYF.

This clonotype was observed a few times. This sequence joins TRBV6-1 and TRBJ2-5, with 7 bases fitting TRBD1. V shed 7 bases and J 1 base; nucleotides not matched to a gene: 9. This CDR3 spans 15 amino acids. Germline loops: CDR1 MNHNS, CDR2 SASEGT. The CDR3 DNA reads as TGTGCCAGCATGACAACAGGGGCGGGCCAAGAGACCCAGTACTTC. Translation: CASMTTGAGQETQYF.

This clonotype was counted ten times or more. The chain uses TRBV14 and TRBJ1-2, with a tentative D call TRBD1 (6 bases). Per germline, CDR1 SGHDN and CDR2 FVKESK. This CDR3 is built from 14 residues. V lost 8 bases to trimming and J lost 1 base, with 14 bases between them. CDR3 amino acids: CASGLLDSNYGYTF. The CDR3 DNA sequence: TGTGCCAGCGGGCTTCTGGACAGTAACTATGGCTACACCTTC.